This TCR beta chain was retrieved from a study of blood T cells in healthy people across ages. Total RNA was extracted at no less than 6 micrograms per sample. Alongside a J-beta primer mix, a sample-barcoded 5' primer served in a second PCR lasting about 6 to 12 cycles. TCRdb itself ran the 5' RACE reads through MiXCR, one entry per CDR3 protein. The data show under 1,000,000 distinct CDR3 sequences, about 37% seen once. CDR3 length equals 13 residues. V shed 6 bases and J shed 7 bases, with 18 bases lying between them. Germline V gene lookup returns CDR1 DFQATT and CDR2 SNEGSKA (reference sequence). The table lists this clonotype with many counts.

Sequenced sample: blood. This sequence was found in a man younger than 30 in good health. The chain combines TRBV20-1 with TRBJ1-2; TRBD1 is a possible D gene (5 bases). In nucleotides, the CDR3 is TGCAGTGCCACCCTACCGGGGGGAGGTGGCTACACCTTC. Residues: CSATLPGGGGYTF.